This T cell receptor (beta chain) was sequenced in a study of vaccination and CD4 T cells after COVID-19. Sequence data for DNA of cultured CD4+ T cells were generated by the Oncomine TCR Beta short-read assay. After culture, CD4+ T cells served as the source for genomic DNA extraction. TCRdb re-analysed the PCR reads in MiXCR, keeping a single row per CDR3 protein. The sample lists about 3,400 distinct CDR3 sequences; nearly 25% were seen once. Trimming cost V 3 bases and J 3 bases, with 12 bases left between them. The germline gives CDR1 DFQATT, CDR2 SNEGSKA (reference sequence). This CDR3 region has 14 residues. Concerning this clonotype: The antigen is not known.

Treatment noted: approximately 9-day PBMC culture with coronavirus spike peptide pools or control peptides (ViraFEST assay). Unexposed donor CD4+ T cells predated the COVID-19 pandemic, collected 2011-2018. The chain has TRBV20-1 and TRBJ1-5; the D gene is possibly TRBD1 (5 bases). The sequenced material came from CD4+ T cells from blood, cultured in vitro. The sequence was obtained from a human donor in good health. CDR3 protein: CSASRGGINQPQHF. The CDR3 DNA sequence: TGCAGTGCTAGTCGCGGGGGGATCAATCAGCCCCAGCATTTT.